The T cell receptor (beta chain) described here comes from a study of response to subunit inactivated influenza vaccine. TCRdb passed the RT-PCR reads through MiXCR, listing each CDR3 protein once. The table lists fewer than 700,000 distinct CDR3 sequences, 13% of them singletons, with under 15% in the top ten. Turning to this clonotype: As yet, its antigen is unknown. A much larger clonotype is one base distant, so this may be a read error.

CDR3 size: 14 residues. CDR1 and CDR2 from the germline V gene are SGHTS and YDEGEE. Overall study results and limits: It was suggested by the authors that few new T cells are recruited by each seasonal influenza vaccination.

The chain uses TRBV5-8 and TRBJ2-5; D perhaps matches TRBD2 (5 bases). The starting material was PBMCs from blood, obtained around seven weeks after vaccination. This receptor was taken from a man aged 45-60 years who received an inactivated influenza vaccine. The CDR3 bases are TGTGCCTGCAGCTTGGAACCGGGGCAAGAGACCCAGTACTTC. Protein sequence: CACSLEPGQETQYF.